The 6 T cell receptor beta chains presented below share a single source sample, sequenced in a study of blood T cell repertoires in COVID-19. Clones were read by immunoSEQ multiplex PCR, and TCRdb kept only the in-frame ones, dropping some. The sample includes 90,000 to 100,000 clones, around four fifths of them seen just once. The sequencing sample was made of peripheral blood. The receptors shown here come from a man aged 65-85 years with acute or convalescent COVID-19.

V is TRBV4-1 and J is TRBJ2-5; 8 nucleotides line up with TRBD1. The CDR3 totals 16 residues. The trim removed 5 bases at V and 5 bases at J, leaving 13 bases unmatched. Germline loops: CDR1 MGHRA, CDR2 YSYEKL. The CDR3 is CASSGVGQGARETQYF. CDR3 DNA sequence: TGCGCCAGCAGCGGGGTCGGGCAGGGGGCACGGGAGACCCAGTACTTC.

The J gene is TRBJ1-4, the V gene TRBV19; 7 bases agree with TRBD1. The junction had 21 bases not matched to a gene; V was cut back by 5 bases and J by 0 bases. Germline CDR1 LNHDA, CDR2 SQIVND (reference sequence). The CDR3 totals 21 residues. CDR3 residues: CASSSIGRTGRSLATNEKLFF. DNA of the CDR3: TGTGCCAGTAGTTCGATAGGGCGGACAGGCAGATCTCTTGCAACTAATGAAAAACTGTTTTTT.

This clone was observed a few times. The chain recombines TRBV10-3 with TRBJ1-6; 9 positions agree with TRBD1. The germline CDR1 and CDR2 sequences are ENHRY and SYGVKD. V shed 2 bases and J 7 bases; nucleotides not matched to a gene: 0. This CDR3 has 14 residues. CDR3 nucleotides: TGTGCCATCAGTGAGGGACAGGGGAATTCACCCCTCCACTTT. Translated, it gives CAISEGQGNSPLHF.

CDR3 sequence reads: CASSLNSVATERPVWGNTIYF. CDR3 sequence (DNA): TGTGCCAGCAGTTTAAATTCAGTCGCGACTGAAAGACCTGTGTGGGGAAACACCATATATTTT. The gene calls are TRBV27 and TRBJ1-3, with unresolved D. Trimming stripped 2 bases from V and 4 bases from J, with 30 bases between. Germline values: CDR1 MNHEY, CDR2 SMNVEV (reference sequence). This CDR3 contains 21 residues.

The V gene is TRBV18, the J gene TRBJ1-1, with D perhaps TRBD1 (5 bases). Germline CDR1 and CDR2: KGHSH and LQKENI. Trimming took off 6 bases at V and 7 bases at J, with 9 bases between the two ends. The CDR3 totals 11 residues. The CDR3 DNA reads TGTGCCAGCTCTGGGGGGGTTGAAGCTTTCTTT. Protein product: CASSGGVEAFF. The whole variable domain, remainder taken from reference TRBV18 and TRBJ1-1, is NAGVMQNPRHLVRRRGQEARLRCSPMKGHSHVYWYRQLPEEGLKFMVYLQKENIIDESGMPKERFSAEFPKEGPSILRIQQVVRGDSAAYFCASSGGVEAFFGQGTRLTVV.

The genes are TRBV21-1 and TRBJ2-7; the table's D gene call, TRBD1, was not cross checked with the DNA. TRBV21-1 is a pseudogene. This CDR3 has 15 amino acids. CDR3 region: CASSRVRQSHYEQYF. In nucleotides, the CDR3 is TGTGCCAGCAGCAGAGTCAGGCAGTCACACTACGAGCAGTACTTC.